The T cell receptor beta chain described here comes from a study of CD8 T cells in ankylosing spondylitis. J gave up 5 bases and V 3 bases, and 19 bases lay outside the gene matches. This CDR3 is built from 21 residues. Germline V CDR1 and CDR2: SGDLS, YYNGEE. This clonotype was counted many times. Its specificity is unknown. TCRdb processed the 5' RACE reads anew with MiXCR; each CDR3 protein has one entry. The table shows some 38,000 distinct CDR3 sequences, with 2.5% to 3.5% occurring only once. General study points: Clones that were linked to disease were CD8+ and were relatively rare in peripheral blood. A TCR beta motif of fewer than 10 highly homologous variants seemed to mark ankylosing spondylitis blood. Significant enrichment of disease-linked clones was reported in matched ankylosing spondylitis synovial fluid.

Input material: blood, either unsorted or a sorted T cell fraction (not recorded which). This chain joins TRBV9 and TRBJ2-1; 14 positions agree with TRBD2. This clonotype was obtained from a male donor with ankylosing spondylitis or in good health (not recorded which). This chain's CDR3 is CASSAQGVGTSGRGGNNEQFF. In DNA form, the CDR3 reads TGTGCCAGCAGCGCACAGGGCGTCGGGACTAGCGGGAGAGGGGGAAACAATGAGCAGTTCTTC.